A single sample gave rise to the 12 T cell receptor beta chains below, sequenced in a study of CD4 T cells in relation to SARS-CoV-2 and coronaviruses. Unexposed donor CD4+ T cells date from 2011-2018, before the COVID-19 pandemic. The assay was immunoSEQ multiplex PCR, and TCRdb's table has in-frame clones only and misses some. This sample has tens of thousands of clones, with 86% found just once. What was sequenced was memory CD4+ T cells from PBMCs. These receptors all come from a human donor in good health.

This clone was counted only a few times. Here the CDR3 reads CSAGVGYTF. As DNA, the CDR3 is TGCAGTGCTGGGGTGGGCTACACCTTC. The chain links TRBV20-1 to TRBJ1-2; D unresolved. The germline V and J ends were trimmed by 5 bases and 8 bases, with 6 bases remaining between them. The CDR3 consists of 9 residues. Germline lookup yields CDR1 DFQATT and CDR2 SNEGSKA (reference sequence).

This sequence joins TRBV11-2 and TRBJ2-3, with D possibly being TRBD2 (6 bases). This CDR3 is built from 17 residues. V was cut by 5 bases and J by 0 bases, with 18 bases left in between. The germline gives CDR1 SGHAT, CDR2 FQNNGV. The CDR3 loop is CASSPRVGGSSTDTQYF. The CDR3 nucleotides read TGTGCCAGCAGCCCTAGGGTGGGGGGATCGAGCACAGATACGCAGTATTTT.

This clone was found once. The chain employs TRBV28 and TRBJ2-1; 8 bases agree with TRBD2. Germline lookup yields CDR1 MDHEN and CDR2 SYDVKM. The CDR3 is 15 residues long. Germline trimming cut 5 bases from V and 9 bases from J; bases unmatched to any gene: 12. CDR3 nucleotides: TGTGCCAGCAGTCTTAGCGGGAAGGTTGAGAGTGAGCAGTTCTTC. Its protein is CASSLSGKVESEQFF.

This clone was seen a handful of times. This chain links TRBV2 with TRBJ1-5, with TRBD1 matching over 8 bases. This CDR3 has 14 residues. Germline assignment: CDR1 SNHLY and CDR2 FYNNEI. V gave up 7 bases and J gave up 7 bases; unmatched junction bases: 9. CDR3 sequence (DNA): TGTGCCAGCACCACAGGACAGGGCGGGCAGCCCCAGCATTTT. Translation: CASTTGQGGQPQHF.

This clone was found once. This chain connects TRBV19 to TRBJ2-6; D possibly corresponds to TRBD1 (5 bases). Germline V gene sequence: CDR1 LNHDA, CDR2 SQIVND (reference sequence). The CDR3 covers 16 residues. Trimming pared 1 base from V and 4 bases from J, leaving 11 bases between. CDR3 loop: CASSIGVQAGANVLTF. The CDR3 DNA reads TGTGCCAGTAGTATAGGGGTACAGGCCGGGGCCAACGTCCTGACTTTC.

The rearrangement joins TRBV6-5 to TRBJ2-7; D is possibly TRBD1 (6 bases). Germline loops: CDR1 MNHEY, CDR2 SVGAGI. There are 16 residues in the CDR3. Trimming pared 0 bases from V and 5 bases from J, leaving 17 bases between. DNA of the CDR3: TGTGCCAGCAGTTACTCAAACAGGGTAGGTCGCAACGAGCAGTACTTC. Translated, it gives CASSYSNRVGRNEQYF.

The chain links TRBV28 to TRBJ1-5, with a possible D match to TRBD1 (6 bases). Trimming removed 7 bases at V and 3 bases at J, with 16 bases between. Germline CDR1 and CDR2: MDHEN and SYDVKM. This CDR3 comprises 15 residues. The CDR3 loop is CASKAGGSFNQPQHF. The DNA for the CDR3 is TGTGCCAGCAAGGCGGGGGGCTCCTTCAATCAGCCCCAGCATTTT.

CDR3 DNA sequence: TGTGCCAGCAGTTCCGGTGACCACGAGCAGTACTTC. Its protein product is CASSSGDHEQYF. V gene TRBV28 combines with J gene TRBJ2-7; no definite D call. Trimming left V 4 bases short and J 5 bases short, with 9 bases between. Germline V CDR1 and CDR2: MDHEN, SYDVKM. The CDR3 extends over 12 amino acids.

The V and J genes are TRBV10-3 and TRBJ1-5; D is possibly TRBD1 (5 bases). This CDR3 spans 14 amino acids. Germline values: CDR1 ENHRY, CDR2 SYGVKD. Trimming took 11 bases from V and 5 from J, leaving 19 bases between them. This chain's CDR3 is CASRQGAIDQPQHF. For the CDR3, the DNA is TGTGCCTCCCGGCAAGGGGCGATCGATCAGCCCCAGCATTTT.

This chain connects TRBV18 to TRBJ1-1; TRBD1 might be the D (5 bases). In germline, CDR1 is KGHSH, CDR2 LQKENI. V was pared by 3 bases and J by 1 base, with 6 bases between. This CDR3 spans 13 amino acids. For the CDR3, the DNA is TGTGCCAGCTCACCGACAGAGAACACTGAAGCTTTCTTT. It translates to CASSPTENTEAFF.

The rearrangement joins TRBV18 to TRBJ2-5, with 11 bases that match TRBD2. The CDR3 runs to 17 residues. Germline assignment: CDR1 KGHSH and CDR2 LQKENI. Trimming took 0 bases from V and 5 from J; bases not matched to a gene: 8. In nucleotides, the CDR3 is TGTGCCAGCTCACCACCGGGACTAGCGGCCCCGTGGGAGACCCAGTACTTC. The encoded protein is CASSPPGLAAPWETQYF.

The chain combines TRBV6-5 with TRBJ2-7; 8 bases are a match to TRBD1. With V trimmed by 7 bases and J by 5 bases, 10 bases remained unmatched. The CDR3 is made up of 14 amino acids. Germline V gene data show CDR1 as MNHEY and CDR2 as SVGAGI. CDR3 sequence reads: CASTVGTGRNEQYF. The CDR3 DNA follows: TGTGCCAGCACCGTTGGGACAGGCCGGAACGAGCAGTACTTC.